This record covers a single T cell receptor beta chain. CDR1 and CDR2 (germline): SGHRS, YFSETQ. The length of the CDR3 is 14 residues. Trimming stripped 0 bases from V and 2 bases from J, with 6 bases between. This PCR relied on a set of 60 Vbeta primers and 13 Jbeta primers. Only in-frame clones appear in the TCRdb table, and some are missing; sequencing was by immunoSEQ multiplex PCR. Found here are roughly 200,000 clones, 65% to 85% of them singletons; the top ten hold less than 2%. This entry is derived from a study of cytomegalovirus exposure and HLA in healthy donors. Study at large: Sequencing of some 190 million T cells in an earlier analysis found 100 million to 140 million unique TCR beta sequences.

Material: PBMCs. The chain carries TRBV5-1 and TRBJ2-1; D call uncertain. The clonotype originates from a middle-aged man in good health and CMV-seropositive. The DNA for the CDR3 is TGCGCCAGCAGCTTGGGCGGCCCCTACAATGAGCAGTTCTTC. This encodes CASSLGGPYNEQFF.